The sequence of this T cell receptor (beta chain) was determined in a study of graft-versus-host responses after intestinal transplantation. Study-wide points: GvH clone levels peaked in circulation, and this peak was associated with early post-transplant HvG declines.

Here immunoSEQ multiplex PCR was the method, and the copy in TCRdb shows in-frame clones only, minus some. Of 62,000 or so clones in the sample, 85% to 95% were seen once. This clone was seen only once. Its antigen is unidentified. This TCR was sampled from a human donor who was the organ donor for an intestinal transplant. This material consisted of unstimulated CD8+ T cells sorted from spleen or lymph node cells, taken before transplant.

CDR3 protein: CASSLGGPGGGNTIYF. The CDR3 region has the DNA TGTGCCAGCAGCTTAGGAGGTCCAGGGGGTGGAAACACCATATATTTT. The chain combines TRBV7-9 with TRBJ1-3; 7 bases align to TRBD1. The CDR3 totals 16 residues. J lost 3 bases, V lost 1 base, and 6 bases had no gene match. Per germline, CDR1 SEHNR and CDR2 FQNEAQ (reference sequence). Full variable domain (outside the CDR3, taken from reference TRBV7-9 and TRBJ1-3): DTGVSQNPRHKITKRGQNVTFRCDPISEHNRLYWYRQTLGQGPEFLTYFQNEAQLEKSRLLSDRFSAERPKGSFSTLEIQRTEQGDSAMYLCASSLGGPGGGNTIYFGEGSWLTVV.